This T cell receptor beta chain was profiled in a study of beta chain features in type 1 diabetes (dated by TCRdb to 2017 to 2018). Background for the entire study: No differences in mean age, gender distribution, total cell number or subset yield were found between patients and healthy donors. A total of roughly 99 million sorted cells were examined across all samples, and the number of cells per subset was strongly correlated with RNA yield. The study compared the TCRB repertoires of sorted circulating CD4+ T cell subsets in recently diagnosed type 1 diabetes patients with those in matched healthy donors. Regulatory and stem cell-like memory subsets were isolated from only 8 patients and roughly 8 healthy donors, whereas naive and central memory subsets came from all 30 or so donors. The research as a whole found: Sequencing cDNA rather than genomic DNA could over-represent highly expressing activated cells, although activation and CD3 levels did not differ between groups. Only small numbers of individuals were included in the HLA sub-analyses, which left unresolved whether HLA type had any influence on TCRB rearrangement. Type 1 diabetes patients showed a moderate but significant shortening of TCRB CDR3 length in all four CD4+ subsets. Naive, central memory and regulatory TCRB repertoires appeared more similar among patients than among healthy donors. Shorter templates might be favored by PCR, yet because patient and control samples were amplified and corrected together, any such skew would affect both groups equally. Patients with type 1 diabetes made fewer insertions and deleted more nucleotides at VDJ recombination sites, implying thymic rearrangement abnormalities.

The CDR3 runs 14 residues from the cysteine to the phenylalanine. The entry retains the CDR3 DNA only, 42 bases that are in frame from base 1. Trimmed from V: 6 bases; trimmed from J: 1 base; junction bases lacking a gene match: 2. CDR1 and CDR2, per the germline V gene, are MNHEY and SVGAGI. Concerning this clone itself: Its cognate antigen has yet to be identified. No qualities accompany the bases; no much larger clone lies one base away.

The entire amount of isolated RNA was reverse transcribed using the High Capacity cDNA Reverse Transcription Kit, so the sequenced TCRB transcripts were expressed ones. Deep immunoSEQ sequencing was performed on naive, central memory and regulatory T cell samples, with an average of about 4 million total reads per sample. Sorted cells were lysed in RLT buffer, and RNA was extracted using DNase-treated RNeasy Micro or Mini kits according to cell number. Each cell subset was processed on its own to prevent cross-contamination, while patient and healthy donor samples were processed together. TCRB sequences were amplified from cDNA with the immunoSEQ multiplex PCR, producing 87-bp fragments spanning the CDR3 region. The amplicons were sequenced using the Illumina HiSeq platform. Per the original workflow: Synthetic template baselines were used to correct PCR bias computationally, reads within Hamming distance 2 were collapsed together, and singletons that could not be merged were discarded. Reads were aligned to IMGT to assign V, D and J genes, CDR3 length, and insertions or deletions at six rearrangement sites. Within each subset, clonotype counts were normalized to the number of sorted cells before true diversity and Gini coefficients were calculated with the tcR R package. The overlap coefficient, calculated on TCRB nucleotide sequences, was used to quantify repertoire sharing. TCRdb provides this immuneACCESS table in a form limited to in-frame rearrangements. Some clones are lacking; in checked studies, under half of them reflect an unresolved V gene, and why the rest are absent is not known. From that table come the V and J calls and clone size; the DNA was used to work out D and trimming. The sample contains more than 30,000 clones, around 60% of them found a single time. 2% to 2.5% of the sample is in the top ten clones.

Each donor gave one peripheral blood draw, about 110 mL on average, collected into heparinised tubes. A BD FACSAria II was used to sort naive, central memory, regulatory and stem cell-like memory CD4+ T cells with a panel that included CD45RO, CCR7, CD25, CD127, CD95 and CD27. All sorted populations exceeded 95% purity. PBMCs were isolated immediately by Lymphoprep density gradient centrifugation and stained directly without culture. To minimize batch effects, samples were stained and sorted in pairs, one healthy donor with one patient per experiment. The sequence joins TRBV6-5 to TRBJ2-7; 11 central bases correspond to TRBD2. This TCR was sampled from a woman in her twenties or thirties in good health. Sample: Tregs from blood. The label giving this sample's cell subset or site can be read as: regulatory CD4+ T cells. The CDR3 is CASSGTSGSYEQYF. The nucleotide sequence is given as TGTGCCAGCAGCGGGACTAGCGGATCCTACGAGCAGTACTTC.